Sequencing of this TCR beta chain was carried out in a study of PD-L1 blockade in urothelial cancer. Across the whole study: Analysis of blood occurred 3 weeks (second dose) and 6 weeks after treatment start. Each blood sample yielded a median of about 150,000 T cells.

Trimming cost V 5 bases and J 7 bases; bases outside gene matches: 7. The germline CDR1 and CDR2 sequences are LNHDA and SQIVND (reference sequence). The CDR3 covers 14 residues. Sequenced by immunoSEQ multiplex PCR; TCRdb stores in-frame clones only, minus some. The sample carries 40,000 to 45,000 clones, 88% recorded once. The material sequenced was PBMCs, taken around atezolizumab (anti-PD-L1) treatment. The clonotype was recovered from a woman between 55 and 75 years old with urothelial cancer. The genes are TRBV19 and TRBJ2-1, with 8 positions matching TRBD1. CDR3 protein: CASSFGQGRNEQFF. Here the CDR3 DNA reads TGTGCCAGTAGTTTCGGACAGGGCAGGAATGAGCAGTTCTTC.